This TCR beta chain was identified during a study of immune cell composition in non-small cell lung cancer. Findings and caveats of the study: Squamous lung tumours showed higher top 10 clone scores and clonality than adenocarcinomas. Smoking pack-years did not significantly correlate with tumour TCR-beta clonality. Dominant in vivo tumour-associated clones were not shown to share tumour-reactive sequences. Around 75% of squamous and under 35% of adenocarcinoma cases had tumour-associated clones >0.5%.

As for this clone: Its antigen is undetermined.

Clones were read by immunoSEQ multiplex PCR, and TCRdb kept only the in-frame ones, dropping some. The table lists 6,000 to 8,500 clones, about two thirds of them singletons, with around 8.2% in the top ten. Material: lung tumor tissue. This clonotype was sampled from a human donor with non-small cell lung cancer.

The chain's CDR3 is CASSLQGTYNEQFF. CDR3 nucleotide sequence: TGTGCCAGCAGCTTGCAGGGCACCTACAATGAGCAGTTCTTC. This sequence joins TRBV5-4 and TRBJ2-1; D is possibly TRBD1 (5 bases). The CDR3 consists of 14 residues. The V gene lost 1 base and the J gene lost 2 bases, with 7 bases spanning the gap. Germline CDR1 SGHNT, CDR2 YYREEE (reference sequence).